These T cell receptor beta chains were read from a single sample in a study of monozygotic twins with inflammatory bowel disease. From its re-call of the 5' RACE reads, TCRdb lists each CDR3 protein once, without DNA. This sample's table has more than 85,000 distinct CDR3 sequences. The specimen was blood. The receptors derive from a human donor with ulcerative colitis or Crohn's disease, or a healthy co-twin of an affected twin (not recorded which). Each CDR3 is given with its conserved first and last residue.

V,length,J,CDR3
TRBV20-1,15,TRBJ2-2,CSARGQGLHTGELFF
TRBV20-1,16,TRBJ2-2,CSAREPWGRDTGELFF
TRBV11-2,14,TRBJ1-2,CASTFGAGSYGYTF
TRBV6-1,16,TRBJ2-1,CASSPRKRGRYNEQFF
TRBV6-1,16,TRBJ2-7,CASSEVPGERLYEQYF
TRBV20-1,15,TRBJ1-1,CSARWGVGMNTEAFF
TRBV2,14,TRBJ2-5,CASSDRVGQETQYF
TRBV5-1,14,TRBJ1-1,CASSLGGVNTEAFF
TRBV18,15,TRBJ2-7,CASSLQGLSSYEQYF
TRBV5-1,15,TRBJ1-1,CASSLVAGQNTEAFF
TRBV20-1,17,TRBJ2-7,CSASGNQGGARIGEQYF